This is a list of T cell receptor beta chains from one sample in a study of blood T cell repertoires in COVID-19. Some clones are missing from TCRdb's copy, which holds only in-frame ones; the method was immunoSEQ multiplex PCR. The sample contains tens of thousands of clones, around 84% of which appear only once. The sample taken for sequencing was peripheral blood. These receptors were collected from a man older than 75 with acute or convalescent COVID-19. Each CDR3 is given with its conserved first and last residue. The D gene is left open where the match is weak. Some rows mark clone size as missing; the rest say once, few, many or name a class of expanded clone.

V gene,J gene,D gene,clone size,CDR3 protein,CDR3 DNA
TRBV30,TRBJ1-2,TRBD1,.,CAWSRDRTYGYTF,TGTGCCTGGAGCCGGGACAGGACGTATGGCTACACCTTC
TRBV6-5,TRBJ2-5,.,.,CASRGRGQTQYF,TGTGCCAGCAGGGGCAGGGGTCAGACCCAGTACTTC
TRBV15,TRBJ2-7,TRBD1,.,CATSSARGQGYEQYF,TGTGCCACCAGCAGTGCCCGGGGACAGGGCTACGAGCAGTACTTC
TRBV18,TRBJ1-5,.,.,CASSPDSAVAQPQHF,TGTGCCAGCTCACCGGACAGTGCCGTGGCGCAGCCCCAGCATTTT
TRBV2,TRBJ2-2,TRBD2,.,CASIRGGEDTGELFF,TGTGCCAGCATCCGCGGGGGGGAAGACACCGGGGAGCTGTTTTTT
TRBV3-1/TRBV3-2,TRBJ2-5,.,.,CASRERGAAQYF,TGTGCCAGCAGAGAACGTGGGGCGGCCCAGTACTTC
TRBV7-2,TRBJ1-2,.,.,CASSLTRDNYGYTF,TGTGCCAGCAGCCTAACTAGGGATAACTATGGCTACACCTTC
TRBV20-1,TRBJ2-3,TRBD2,.,CSARTSGTQYF,TGCAGTGCTCGGACTAGCGGTACGCAGTATTTT
TRBV2,TRBJ2-5,TRBD2,.,CASSVLAGGSAGETQYF,TGTGCCAGCAGCGTACTAGCGGGGGGCTCGGCGGGAGAGACCCAGTACTTC
TRBV24-1,TRBJ2-1,.,.,CATSAGYNEQFF,TGTGCCACCAGTGCAGGGTACAATGAGCAGTTCTTC
TRBV5-1,TRBJ2-5,TRBD2,once,CASSRLTSGGQETQYF,TGCGCCAGCAGCCGACTTACTAGCGGGGGCCAAGAGACCCAGTACTTC
TRBV15,TRBJ1-3,.,.,CATSRGGLGSGNTIYF,TGTGCCACCAGCAGAGGGGGCTTAGGCTCTGGAAACACCATATATTTT
TRBV30,TRBJ1-1,.,.,CAWSSQGTTEAFF,TGTGCCTGGAGTTCACAGGGCACCACTGAAGCTTTCTTT
TRBV6-2/TRBV6-3,TRBJ1-2,TRBD1,.,CASSRRGPSYGYTF,TGTGCCAGCAGCCGCAGGGGGCCGAGCTATGGCTACACCTTC
TRBV6-5,TRBJ2-1,TRBD1,few,CASTHGTEIYNEQFF,TGTGCCAGCACCCACGGGACAGAGATTTACAATGAGCAGTTCTTC
TRBV4-1,TRBJ1-5,TRBD1,.,CASSQEGGGQGNQPQHF,TGCGCCAGCAGCCAAGAAGGAGGGGGCCAGGGCAATCAGCCCCAGCATTTT
TRBV7-2,TRBJ2-7,.,few,CASSLTAFSYEQYF,TGTGCCAGCAGCTTAACAGCCTTCTCCTACGAGCAGTACTTC
TRBV20-1,TRBJ1-2,.,.,CSARDLQAYTF,TGCAGTGCTAGAGATTTACAGGCCTACACCTTC
TRBV27,TRBJ2-5,TRBD2,.,CASSPTLGLRRGRETQYF,TGTGCCAGCAGCCCCACACTGGGACTAAGACGGGGGAGGGAGACCCAGTACTTC
TRBV9,TRBJ2-1,TRBD2,.,CASSVVPSGNEQFF,TGTGCCAGCAGCGTAGTTCCTAGCGGAAATGAGCAGTTCTTC
TRBV11-2,TRBJ2-5,.,.,CASSLLGGQETQYF,TGTGCCAGCAGCTTATTGGGGGGCCAAGAGACCCAGTACTTC
TRBV19,TRBJ1-1,.,.,CASSIRVKDTEAFF,TGTGCCAGTAGTATCAGGGTGAAGGACACTGAAGCTTTCTTT
TRBV7-6,TRBJ2-1,.,.,CASSDLDNEQFF,TGTGCCAGCAGCGACCTAGACAATGAGCAGTTCTTC
TRBV4-1,TRBJ2-3,.,.,CASSHGGRGSADTQYF,TGCGCCAGCAGCCATGGGGGGCGGGGGAGCGCAGATACGCAGTATTTT
TRBV7-8,TRBJ2-2,.,.,CASSFAPPGELFF,TGTGCCAGCAGTTTCGCGCCACCCGGGGAGCTGTTTTTT
TRBV7-6,TRBJ2-2,.,.,CASSPRDTGELFF,TGTGCCAGCAGCCCCCGAGACACCGGGGAGCTGTTTTTT
TRBV2,TRBJ2-2,.,.,CASTPNANTGELFF,TGTGCCAGCACTCCTAACGCGAACACCGGGGAGCTGTTTTTT
TRBV4-3,TRBJ2-5,.,.,CASSQGSGQTGETQYF,TGCGCCAGCAGCCAAGGGTCGGGACAAACCGGAGAGACCCAGTACTTC